A single TCR beta chain is shown here with its context. These data originate in a study of blood T cell repertoires in COVID-19. About the study: Italy, Spain and the United States were the sources of the convalescent and acute COVID-19 samples.

The CDR3 extends over 13 amino acids. V was pared by 9 bases and J by 4 bases, with 5 bases of the junction left unmatched. CDR1 and CDR2 from the germline V gene are SGHNT and YENEEA. In the original processing: Amplification from reference gene primers served as the basis for estimated nucleated cell counts. Sequencing was performed with immunoSEQ multiplex PCR; in TCRdb, only in-frame clones are kept and a portion is missing. V, J and clone size derive from that table, while D and trimming were established from the DNA sequence. The repertoire holds 200,000 to 250,000 clones, approximately 80% seen once, with 8% to 13% in the top ten.

Sequencing used peripheral blood. The receptor's source is a woman over 75 with acute or convalescent COVID-19. This rearrangement joins TRBV11-3 to TRBJ1-2; TRBD1 matches at 10 bases. In nucleotides, the CDR3 is TGTGCCAGTTGGGGACAGGGGACCTATGGCTACACCTTC. It codes for CASWGQGTYGYTF.